What follows are 15 T cell receptor beta chains derived from one specimen sequenced in a study of post-analysis software for immune sequencing data. Overall study findings and caveats: Several TRBV segments, TRBV5-6, TRBV5-1 and TRBV20-1 among them, were found more frequent in patients than controls.

No antigen has been assigned to these receptors. Prepared TCR beta cDNA libraries contained unique molecular identifiers. MiXCR, run by TCRdb on the PCR reads, gives a single entry per CDR3 protein. The sample lists 400,000 to 500,000 distinct CDR3 sequences; less than 40% were seen once. Material for sequencing was blood. The receptors derive from a girl aged 2 to 9 with multiple sclerosis.

In this sample, this clonotype turned up a few times. The chain combines TRBV20-1 with TRBJ2-5, with D perhaps being TRBD1 or TRBD2 (6 bases each). Germline V gene sequence: CDR1 DFQATT, CDR2 SNEGSKA (reference sequence). The V and J ends lost 6 bases and 3 bases respectively, with 14 bases between them. This CDR3 has 13 amino acids. CDR3 protein: CSADDGGEETQYF. CDR3 sequence (DNA): TGCAGTGCCGATGACGGGGGCGAAGAGACCCAGTACTTC.

This clonotype was seen a handful of times. CDR3 region: CATRGGSDSGANVLTF. The CDR3 bases are TGTGCCACCAGGGGGGGAAGCGACTCTGGGGCCAACGTCCTGACTTTC. The chain joins TRBV2 to TRBJ2-6, with D possibly called TRBD1 or TRBD2 (7 bases each). The V gene's germline CDR1 is SNHLY and CDR2 FYNNEI. This CDR3 is built from 16 residues. Between the trimmed V and J ends, which lost 10 bases and 0 bases, there was a span of 16 bases.

The chain carries TRBV12-3 or TRBV12-4 and TRBJ2-3, with D possibly being TRBD2 (6 bases). This CDR3 is 14 amino acids long. The ends were cut back, 6 bases at V and 2 bases at J, with 12 bases in the middle. CDR3 protein: CASRGTQITDTQYF. CDR3 bases: TGTGCCAGCAGGGGGACTCAGATCACAGATACGCAGTATTTT.

V is TRBV7-2 and J is TRBJ2-3; D is possibly TRBD1 or TRBD2 (5 bases each). The CDR3 is 15 amino acids. With 5 bases removed from V and 4 bases from J, the gap between germline ends came to 16 bases. CDR1 and CDR2 (germline): SGHTA, FQGNSA. The CDR3 sequence is CASSRRGRFADTQYF. Written as DNA, the CDR3 is TGTGCCAGCAGCCGTCGGGGCAGGTTCGCAGATACGCAGTATTTT.

The gene calls are TRBV20-1 and TRBJ1-1; TRBD1 agrees at 9 bases. Germline CDR1 DFQATT, CDR2 SNEGSKA (reference sequence). The CDR3 covers 13 residues. V was pared by 5 bases and J by 7 bases, with 8 bases of the junction left unmatched. DNA of the CDR3: TGCAGTGCTTCGGGACAGGGAGGTTTTGAAGCTTTCTTT. It encodes CSASGQGGFEAFF.

Only a few counts were recorded for this clonotype. The chain couples TRBV3-1 to TRBJ2-7; 11 bases are a match to TRBD2. The CDR3 runs to 15 residues. V lost 5 bases to trimming and J lost 1 base; unmatched junction nucleotides: 4. Looked up from germline, CDR1 is LGHDT and CDR2 is YNNKEL (reference sequence). Here the CDR3 DNA reads TGTGCCAGCAGCAGGACTAGCGGGCTGTCCTACGAGCAGTACTTC. It codes for CASSRTSGLSYEQYF.

The chain couples TRBV15 to TRBJ2-1; 9 bases line up with TRBD1. The CDR3 loop spans 16 amino acids. V trimming: 0 bases; J trimming: 4 bases; junction bases outside the gene matches: 4. Germline CDR1 reads LNHNV; CDR2 reads YYDKDF (reference sequence). The CDR3 is CATSRDRGQGYNEQFF. For the CDR3, the DNA is TGTGCCACCAGCAGAGATCGAGGACAGGGGTACAATGAGCAGTTCTTC. Variable domain in full (rest from reference TRBV15 and TRBJ2-1): DAMVIQNPRYQVTQFGKPVTLSCSQTLNHNVMYWYQQKSSQAPKLLFHYYDKDFNNEADTPDNFQSRRPNTSFCFLDIRSPGLGDTAMYLCATSRDRGQGYNEQFFGPGTRLTVL.

A few counts support this clonotype. The gene calls are TRBV7-3 and TRBJ1-1; D remains ambiguous. The germline V gene encodes CDR1 SGHTA and CDR2 FQGTGA. CDR3 size: 13 residues. Between the trimmed V and J ends, which lost 5 bases and 4 bases, there was a span of 11 bases. The CDR3 DNA is TGTGCCAGCAGCCCAACATCCGTCACTGAAGCTTTCTTT. It is translated as CASSPTSVTEAFF.

The CDR3 DNA follows: TGTGCCAGCAGACTACAGGGGAACACTGAAGCTTTCTTT. Its translation is CASRLQGNTEAFF. This chain uses TRBV28 with TRBJ1-1, with D possibly matching TRBD1 (6 bases). CDR3 length: 13 residues. The V end lost 6 bases, the J end lost 1 base, and 9 bases lay between the germline ends. Germline V gives CDR1 MDHEN, CDR2 SYDVKM.

The rearrangement links TRBV6-2 or TRBV6-3 to TRBJ2-4, with a weak D call TRBD2 (5 bases). The J call may be faulty, since TRBJ2-7 better matches the DNA end. In germline, CDR1 is MNHEY, CDR2 SVGEGT. The CDR3 totals 12 residues. The CDR3 DNA is TGTGCCAGCAGCGGACTTGCTCACGAGCAGTACTTC. It codes for CASSGLAHEQYF.

J is TRBJ2-3 and V is TRBV29-1; either TRBD1 or TRBD2 may fit D (5 bases each). V was trimmed by 5 bases and J by 2 bases, leaving 17 bases between them. The CDR3 sequence is 15 residues long. Germline assignment: CDR1 SQVTM and CDR2 ANQGSEA. CDR3: CSVRPGPRSTDTQYF. The CDR3 nucleotides are TGCAGCGTTCGTCCGGGACCCCGATCCACAGATACGCAGTATTTT.

The CDR3 sequence is CASSLGSSGLAGQETQYF. CDR3 nucleotide sequence: TGTGCCAGCAGCCTAGGTTCCTCGGGACTAGCGGGCCAAGAGACCCAGTACTTC. The chain uses TRBV12-3 or TRBV12-4 and TRBJ2-5; 12 bases line up with TRBD2. This CDR3 has 18 residues. J was trimmed by 1 base and V by 6 bases; bases with no gene match: 12.

This clonotype was observed a handful of times. The CDR3 spells CSARATSGRSNEQFF. CDR3 DNA sequence: TGCAGTGCTAGGGCGACTAGCGGGAGAAGCAATGAGCAGTTCTTC. The chain couples TRBV20-1 to TRBJ2-1, with 12 bases aligning to TRBD2. V dropped 3 bases and J dropped 6; count of bases not matched to a gene: 6. Germline CDR1 and CDR2: DFQATT and SNEGSKA (reference sequence). The CDR3 totals 15 residues.

The J gene is TRBJ1-3, the V gene TRBV9; TRBD1 agrees at 8 bases. Trimming removed 3 bases from V and 6 bases from J; junction bases left unmatched: 11. Germline V gene lookup returns CDR1 SGDLS and CDR2 YYNGEE. The CDR3 runs 16 residues. The CDR3 DNA sequence: TGTGCCAGCAGCGGACCCGGGACAGGCTTCATAAACACCATATATTTT. Translated: CASSGPGTGFINTIYF.

This clonotype was observed once. The genes are TRBV20-1 and TRBJ2-1; 8 bases fit TRBD2. V lost 3 bases to trimming and J lost 2 bases; unmatched junction nucleotides: 6. Germline assignment: CDR1 DFQATT and CDR2 SNEGSKA (reference sequence). The CDR3 has 15 amino acids. As DNA, the CDR3 is TGCAGTGCTAGGGACCGGGAGGGTACCTACAATGAGCAGTTCTTC. It yields the protein CSARDREGTYNEQFF.